This TCR beta chain was retrieved from a study of T cells in Graves' hyperthyroidism and ophthalmopathy. RNA transcripts provided the source from which TCR beta CDR3 regions were amplified. The HTBI set primed first-round TCR CDR3 RT-PCR. TCRdb redid the calling of the multiplex PCR reads with MiXCR, one entry per CDR3 protein. The data contain 540,000 or so distinct CDR3 sequences, 15% to 19% of them singletons. V lost 6 bases, J lost 5 bases, and 8 bases lay in between. The CDR3 totals 12 residues. Looked up from germline, CDR1 is MNHNS and CDR2 is SASEGT. This chain uses TRBV6-1 with TRBJ1-5; D is unresolved. The sequence derives from a woman in her 30s with Graves' hyperthyroidism. Sample: blood. For the CDR3, the DNA is TGTGCCAGCAGCATCCAGTATCAGCCCCAGCATTTT. Protein product: CASSIQYQPQHF.